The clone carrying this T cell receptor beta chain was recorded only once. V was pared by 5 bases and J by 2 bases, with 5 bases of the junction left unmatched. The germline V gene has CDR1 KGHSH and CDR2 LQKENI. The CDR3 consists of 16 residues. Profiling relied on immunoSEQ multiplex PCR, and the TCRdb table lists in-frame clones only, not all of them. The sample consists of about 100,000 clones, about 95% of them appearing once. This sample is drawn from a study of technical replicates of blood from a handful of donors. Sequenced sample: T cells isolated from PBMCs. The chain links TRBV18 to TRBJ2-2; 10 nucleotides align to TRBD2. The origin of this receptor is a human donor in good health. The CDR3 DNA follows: TGTGCCAGCTCAGTGACTAGCGGGCTCAACACCGGGGAGCTGTTTTTT. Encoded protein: CASSVTSGLNTGELFF.